This TCR beta chain appears in the sequencing data of a study of blood T cells in healthy people across ages (dated by TCRdb to 2013 to 2016). With respect to the entire study: In model experiments, template switching captured about one uniquely barcoded TCR beta cDNA molecule for every two T cells. Donors were grouped into four age groups: young (average approximately 15 years), middle-aged (39), aged (62) and long-lived (just over 80). Using deep sequencing normalized with unique cDNA molecular identifiers, the study measured how TCR beta repertoire diversity changes with age. For two donors (one aged 18 to 30 and one aged 80 or older), the study analyzed two additional independent replicas of 1 million unique cDNA reads from the same blood draw. The full study reports these points: The CMV infection status of donors was not known, potentially confounding age-related changes in expanded clonotypes. Observed TCR beta diversity per million T cells fell roughly linearly with age, and a significant reduction was already apparent by age around 36. Estimates of total diversity based on one million sequenced T cells were considered lower bounds and underestimates. Bulk unsorted PBMC profiling prevented conclusive comparison of naive and antigen-experienced compartments. Compared with the aged group, the long-lived group had more naive CD4+ T cells, fewer expanded clones and increased TCR diversity, suggesting age selection. Observed TCR beta diversity correlated strongly with the percentage of naive T cells measured by flow cytometry.

The 40 or so donors, aged about 6 to 95 years, were systemically healthy Caucasian individuals from Russia. Around 10 milliliters of peripheral blood were collected from each donor into EDTA-treated Vacutainer tubes. Ficoll-Paque density-gradient centrifugation was used to isolate PBMCs, with at least 6 million obtained per sample. Trizol reagent was used to extract total RNA from PBMCs, with at least 5 micrograms per sample. The percentages of naive CD45RAhigh/CD27high T cells were determined by flow cytometry on a PBMC aliquot from every donor. As for this clonotype: Its antigen target is currently unknown. Base quality data are lacking; no much larger clone is found one base away.

Taken from cysteine to phenylalanine, the CDR3 has 15 residues. Left in the record is the CDR3 DNA by itself, 45 bases read in frame from the first base. Cut back by 3 bases and 0 bases, the V and J ends lie 9 bases apart. The CDR1 and CDR2 encoded by the germline V gene (reference sequence) are DFQATT and SNEGSKA. Library creation used 5' RACE. TCRdb lists the instrument as Illumina HiSeq 2500. A second PCR of about 6 to 11 cycles was performed with a sample-barcoded 5' primer and a J-beta primer mix. Each TCR beta cDNA molecule received a unique molecular identifier from a template-switch 5' adaptor carrying 12 random nucleotides. Each sample yielded at least 3 million CDR3-containing paired-end reads. The Mint cDNA synthesis kit, primed by a TRBC-specific oligonucleotide, was used to synthesize first-strand cDNA from all RNA. After uracil-DNA glycosylase treatment, a first 18-cycle PCR used universal primers M1SS and BC2_uni_R on all cDNA. The original methods were these. For normalization, 1 million high-quality reads were randomly selected from each sample, with every read carrying a distinct molecular identifier. Instead of being binned into consensus sequences, reads that shared molecular identifiers were thrown out. MiTCR, set to a Q25 quality threshold and the strictest error-elimination algorithm, was used for CDR3 identification, clonotype clustering and error correction. A nonparametric unseen species model using Euler transformation provided a lower-bound estimate of total TCR beta diversity. Using fastp at Q25 and MiXCR, TCRdb reprocessed the public reads and kept productive beta chains. Rows with one shared CDR3 protein collapse into an entry with the most common genes and DNA. The authors' filters were not applied to this entry. The sample table lists roughly 800,000 distinct CDR3 sequences, roughly 24% of them with a count of one. The ten largest clones represent 2.5% to 3.5% of the sample.

In addition, the sample was reused for a study of T cells of mothers and their children. Looking at the second paper: Nine systemically healthy Caucasian individuals served as donors, namely three mothers together with their six children. cDNA synthesis consumed the entire amount of extracted RNA, loaded at 1.5 ug RNA in each 15 ul reaction. In the second PCR, sample barcodes and 2-4 random nucleotides were introduced via the M1S primer. Over 9 million TCR beta CDR3 reads came from each mother, compared with some 3.1 million reads from each child. Thymic selection similarly shapes TCR recombination output in related and unrelated pairs, with minor effect from inherited differences. Normalized repertoire overlap was always found to be slightly, but never significantly, higher in related mother-child pairs than in unrelated mother-child pairs. No persistent microchimeric T cell clones were detected, at a sensitivity of 90 to 100 clones per million clonotypes. Deep NGS was used in the study to compare the TCR beta repertoires of mothers and children and to look for features that separate related mother-child pairs from unrelated individuals. The mean age was roughly 44 +/- 4 years for the mothers and roughly 10 +/- 4 years for the children. After adapter ligation with NEBNext reagents, the libraries were sequenced on Illumina HiSeq 2000 with 100+100 nt paired-end reads. Mother and child libraries were prepared a month apart and sequenced in separate runs to prevent cross-contamination. For each donor, between about 450,000 and 2,300,000 distinct TCR beta clonotypes were identified. Naive TCR beta clonotypes were estimated from low-frequency clonotypes matched to each donor's FACS-determined naive share, without sorting.

The sequenced material came from blood. The chain links TRBV20-1 with TRBJ1-6; TRBD1 is perhaps the D gene, given 5 matching bases. The TCR sequence derives from a boy younger than 18 in good health. The encoded CDR3 is CSASAGSSYNSPLHF. The nucleotide sequence reads TGCAGTGCTAGCGCAGGGAGCTCCTATAATTCACCCCTCCACTTT.